These 8 T cell receptor beta chains originate from one sample sequenced in a study of cytomegalovirus exposure and HLA in healthy donors (dated by TCRdb to about 2017). The method was the immunoSEQ multiplex PCR assay. For the multiplex PCR, a mixture combining 60 forward primers for TCR Vbeta segments and 13 reverse primers for TCR Jbeta segments was used. This immuneACCESS table, as held by TCRdb, lists in-frame sequences with V and J called but not all clones. Of the missing ones, under half trace to an unresolved V gene in checked studies; the others have no known cause. This sample holds about 55,000 clones; roughly 77% were observed only once. The ten largest clonotypes hold over 2.5% of the sample. Sequences were obtained from PBMCs. The receptors come from a female donor in good health and CMV-seronegative.

The chain has TRBV30 and TRBJ1-1; the D is unclear. Trimming took off 2 bases at V and 5 bases at J, with 15 bases between the two ends. This CDR3 comprises 14 residues. CDR1 is GTSNPN, CDR2 SVGIG, per germline (reference sequence). The DNA of the CDR3 is TGTGCCTGGAGTAAGAGCCGGGGTCAAACTGAAGCTTTCTTT. Translated, it gives CAWSKSRGQTEAFF.

The chain recombines TRBV19 with TRBJ2-7; 15 bases agree with TRBD2. J gave up 0 bases and V 6 bases, and 18 bases lay outside the gene matches. Germline loops: CDR1 LNHDA, CDR2 SQIVND (reference sequence). This CDR3 contains 21 residues. This CDR3 is CASSRLGQGTSGGPSSYEQYF. The CDR3 DNA sequence: TGTGCCAGTAGCCGTCTGGGACAGGGGACTAGCGGGGGGCCCAGCTCCTACGAGCAGTACTTC.

This clone was seen a few times. The V and J genes are TRBV12-5 and TRBJ1-2, with 8 bases aligning to TRBD1. The germline V gene has CDR1 LGHNT and CDR2 FRNRAP. The CDR3 runs 13 residues. V dropped 1 base and J dropped 8; count of bases not matched to a gene: 3. CDR3 in DNA: TGTGCTAGTGGTTTGGCAGGGGGCCAGGGCTACACCTTC. Translation: CASGLAGGQGYTF.

The J gene is TRBJ2-2, the V gene TRBV4-2; 8 bases map to TRBD2. CDR3 length equals 15 residues. Losses at the gene ends were 1 base for V and 7 bases for J; bases not matched to a gene: 5. The germline V gene has CDR1 LGHNA and CDR2 YNFKEQ. CDR3: CASSQGGLAGGELFF. CDR3 nucleotides: TGTGCCAGCAGCCAAGGAGGACTAGCTGGCGGGGAGCTGTTTTTT.

The chain employs TRBV7-9 and TRBJ2-1; D gene ambiguous. V was cut by 1 base and J by 11 bases, with 15 bases left in between. This CDR3 spans 14 amino acids. Per germline, CDR1 SEHNR and CDR2 FQNEAQ (reference sequence). CDR3 sequence (DNA): TGTGCCAGCAGCTTAGGAGCTAGTAACCTAAAGCAGTTCTTC. Residues: CASSLGASNLKQFF.

This chain links TRBV28 with TRBJ1-4; weak D call: TRBD1 (6 bases). The V end was cut by 6 bases, the J end by 7 bases, with 21 bases between. The germline V gene encodes CDR1 MDHEN and CDR2 SYDVKM. The CDR3 runs 16 residues. CDR3 amino acids: CASRDGGGGAGEKLFF. In DNA form, the CDR3 reads TGTGCCAGCAGGGACGGGGGTGGGGGGGCCGGTGAAAAACTGTTTTTT.

Only one count was recorded for this clone. The chain carries TRBV7-2 and TRBJ2-3; the match to TRBD2 covers 7 bases. V trimming: 5 bases; J trimming: 4 bases; junction bases outside the gene matches: 6. CDR3 length: 14 residues. Germline lookup yields CDR1 SGHTA and CDR2 FQGNSA. The CDR3 sequence: CASSRGVSADTQYF. The CDR3 bases are TGTGCCAGCAGCCGGGGGGTCAGCGCAGATACGCAGTATTTT.

In this sample, this clone turned up a few times. The chain carries TRBV4-2 and TRBJ1-2; 7 nucleotides line up with TRBD1. Trimming cost V 0 bases and J 6 bases; bases outside gene matches: 4. Germline lookup yields CDR1 LGHNA and CDR2 YNFKEQ. The CDR3 contains 14 residues. CDR3 DNA: TGTGCCAGCAGCCAAGATGTCACAGGGGATGGCTACACCTTC. This gives the protein CASSQDVTGDGYTF.